Listed below are T cell receptor beta chains from one sample, sequenced in a study of T-cell reconstitution after alpha-beta-depleted transplantation in children. TCRdb analysed the PCR reads with MiXCR anew, one entry per CDR3 protein. The profile shows about 580,000 distinct CDR3 sequences, more than 20% of them singletons. The sample was PBMCs, taken before TCRalphabeta/CD19-depleted stem cell transplant. These receptors were collected from a boy younger than two with Wiskott-Aldrich syndrome, due to receive a stem cell transplant. The CDR3 runs from the conserved cysteine through the conserved F or W. D genes are given only for firm matches. Clone size appears in some rows only: once, few, many, or a class for an expanded clone.

size	V	D	J	CDR3	DNA
few	TRBV19	TRBD1	TRBJ2-5	CASSTGTGPGETQYF	TGTGCCAGTAGTACCGGGACAGGGCCTGGGGAGACCCAGTACTTC
NA	TRBV20-1	NA	TRBJ2-7	CSARRLGHASEQYF	TGCAGTGCTAGGCGGTTGGGTCATGCCTCCGAGCAGTACTTC
few	TRBV4-2	TRBD2	TRBJ2-2	CASSQSSGTDGELFF	TGTGCCAGCAGCCAATCTAGCGGGACAGACGGGGAGCTGTTTTTT
few	TRBV3-1	TRBD1	TRBJ2-2	CASSQLGRGYTGELFF	TGTGCCAGCAGCCAACTTGGCAGGGGGTACACCGGGGAGCTGTTTTTT
NA	TRBV5-4	NA	TRBJ2-1	CASSLTPDVTEQFF	TGTGCCAGCAGCCTAACCCCGGATGTCACTGAGCAGTTCTTC
NA	TRBV5-1	NA	TRBJ2-7	CASSLARGAQSYEQYF	TGCGCCAGCAGCTTGGCCCGTGGGGCCCAATCCTACGAGCAGTACTTC
NA	TRBV28	NA	TRBJ2-3	CASSLAAEVTDTQYF	TGTGCCAGCAGTTTAGCGGCGGAGGTAACAGATACGCAGTATTTT
NA	TRBV20-1	NA	TRBJ1-1	CSAPIQANTEAFF	TGCAGTGCTCCTATTCAGGCAAACACTGAAGCTTTCTTT
NA	TRBV28	NA	TRBJ2-5	CASQIGTGETQYF	TGTGCCAGCCAAATCGGGACGGGAGAGACCCAGTACTTC
few	TRBV4-1	NA	TRBJ1-1	CASSQDLRGNTEAFF	TGCGCCAGCAGCCAAGATCTTCGGGGGAACACTGAAGCTTTCTTT
NA	TRBV5-1	TRBD2	TRBJ2-5	CASSKGLAGGPYQETQYF	TGCGCCAGCAGCAAAGGACTAGCGGGAGGGCCCTACCAAGAGACCCAGTACTTC
few	TRBV6-5	NA	TRBJ2-5	CASSKQAVKETQYF	TGTGCCAGCAGCAAACAGGCGGTTAAGGAGACCCAGTACTTC
NA	TRBV5-1	TRBD2	TRBJ2-7	CASSPRTSVHEQYF	TGCGCCAGCAGCCCACGGACTAGCGTCCACGAGCAGTACTTC
few	TRBV5-1	TRBD2	TRBJ2-7	CASSLALAGVSSYEQYF	TGCGCCAGCAGCTTGGCCCTAGCGGGTGTAAGCTCCTACGAGCAGTACTTC
NA	TRBV7-2	NA	TRBJ1-1	CASSRTPAVLAFF	TGTGCCAGCAGCCGGACACCCGCGGTTCTCGCTTTCTTT
few	TRBV20-1	NA	TRBJ2-1	CSARDSSQVNEQFF	TGCAGTGCTAGAGATAGCTCGCAGGTGAATGAGCAGTTCTTC
few	TRBV9	NA	TRBJ2-1	CASSVAGTNDYEQFF	TGTGCCAGCAGCGTAGCCGGGACAAATGATTATGAGCAGTTCTTC